This T cell receptor beta chain was observed in a study of blood T cell repertoires in COVID-19. As for the study in general: Samples of COVID-19 (acute and convalescent) were obtained from the United States, Italy and Spain. The cDNA or gDNA used as material had been derived from T cells, B-cell-depleted T cells, or PBMCs.

All enrollees were roughly 18 to 89 years old and from about 24 US areas. This clone was seen only once. Methods used by the authors: It was from reference gene primer amplification that nucleated cell counts were estimated. Assay used: immunoSEQ multiplex PCR; TCRdb lists only in-frame clones, some missing. The V and J calls and clone size come from that table; D and trimming were worked out from the DNA. The data contain approximately 250,000 clones, around 84% of them singletons. Germline CDR1 reads SGDLS; CDR2 reads YYNGEE. CDR3 size: 11 residues. The V and J ends lost 6 bases and 8 bases respectively, with 8 bases between them.

Specimen: PBMCs or T cells enriched from blood (not recorded which). This TCR was sampled from a man aged 25 to 40 with acute COVID-19. The chain has TRBV9 and TRBJ2-2; D unresolved. CDR3 coding DNA: TGTGCCAGCAACTCCTGGGGGGAGCTGTTTTTT. Translating it yields CASNSWGELFF.